These 32 T cell receptor beta chains originate from one sample sequenced in a study of shared clonotypes between healthy human individuals. Some clones are missing from TCRdb's copy, which holds only in-frame ones; the method was immunoSEQ multiplex PCR. The data hold some 1.4 million clones, with roughly 97% observed a single time. Sample: naive CD4+ T cells sorted from blood. As for subset: CD45RA+ positively selected. All receptors come from a man younger than 40 in good health.

The chain combines TRBV10-3 with TRBJ2-7; no clear D. Between the trimmed V and J ends, which lost 2 bases and 0 bases, there was a span of 8 bases. The CDR3 sequence is 14 residues long. Germline V CDR1 and CDR2: ENHRY, SYGVKD. Written as DNA, the CDR3 is TGTGCCATCAGTGAGGGCAGGAGCTCCTACGAGCAGTACTTC. Translated, it gives CAISEGRSSYEQYF.

The genes are TRBV19 and TRBJ2-7; D remains unclear. In germline, CDR1 is LNHDA, CDR2 SQIVND (reference sequence). With 6 bases removed from V and 2 bases from J, the gap between germline ends came to 14 bases. CDR3 length: 14 residues. The CDR3 coding sequence is TGTGCCAGTAGCGTGGCAGGAATCGCCTACGAGCAGTACTTC. Amino acids: CASSVAGIAYEQYF.

V usage is TRBV6-5 and J usage is TRBJ1-4; 7 bases map to TRBD1. CDR3 length: 15 residues. CDR1 is MNHEY, CDR2 SVGAGI, per germline. The junction had 6 bases not matched to a gene; V was cut back by 6 bases and J by 2 bases. As DNA, the CDR3 is TGTGCCAGCAGCTCCAGGGGGGACACTAATGAAAAACTGTTTTTT. Translating gives CASSSRGDTNEKLFF.

As concerns this clone: The identical CDR3 is also encoded by other nucleotide sequences in the sample. The chain has TRBV28 and TRBJ2-7, with no clear D. The CDR3 has 14 amino acids. CDR1 is MDHEN, CDR2 SYDVKM, per germline. V gave up 4 bases and J gave up 0 bases, with 10 bases separating them. CDR3 sequence: CASSSTRSSYEQYF. CDR3 nucleotides: TGTGCCAGCAGTTCGACGAGGAGCTCCTACGAGCAGTACTTC.

Points on this clone: The sample contains more than one DNA sequence encoding this CDR3. The rearrangement joins TRBV6-5 to TRBJ2-7; TRBD1 matches 12 bases. CDR3 length: 14 amino acids. Germline V gene lookup returns CDR1 MNHEY and CDR2 SVGAGI. After removal of 6 bases from V and 4 bases from J, the junction contained 4 bases not matched to a gene. The DNA for the CDR3 is TGTGCCAGCAGCAAGGGACAGGGGGCTTACGAGCAGTACTTC. Protein sequence: CASSKGQGAYEQYF.

The rearrangement links TRBV6-6 to TRBJ1-2; D remains unclear. This CDR3 is 12 amino acids long. Germline V lookup: CDR1 MNHNY, CDR2 SVGAGI (reference sequence). V lost 0 bases and J 5 bases, leaving 4 bases between the germline ends. As DNA, the CDR3 is TGTGCCAGCAGTTACTCCTCTTATGGCTACACCTTC. It encodes CASSYSSYGYTF.

The chain links TRBV5-1 to TRBJ2-1; the D is unclear. Between the trimmed V and J ends, which lost 4 bases and 6 bases, there was a span of 11 bases. The CDR3 runs to 13 residues. Germline lookup yields CDR1 SGHRS and CDR2 YFSETQ. CDR3 coding DNA: TGCGCCAGCAGCCCCGTTTTAGTCAATGAGCAGTTCTTC. Its translation: CASSPVLVNEQFF.

The chain uses TRBV11-2 and TRBJ1-2; D remains ambiguous. V gave up 0 bases and J gave up 8 bases, with 16 bases separating them. From germline, CDR1 is SGHAT and CDR2 FQNNGV. The CDR3 spans 15 residues. Here the CDR3 DNA reads TGTGCCAGCAGCTTAGAGGGCAGTTTCTCTAGGGGCTACACCTTC. Translation gives CASSLEGSFSRGYTF.

The CDR3 here is CASRKAGENGYTF. For the CDR3, the DNA is TGTGCCAGCAGGAAGGCAGGGGAGAATGGCTACACCTTC. The chain uses TRBV6-5 and TRBJ1-2; D possibly corresponds to TRBD1 (6 bases). The CDR3 totals 13 residues. In germline, CDR1 is MNHEY, CDR2 SVGAGI. V was clipped by 6 bases and J by 6 bases, with 14 bases between them.

The rearrangement uses TRBV7-6 and TRBJ2-3, with TRBD2 matching 10 bases. The CDR3 spans 15 residues. The germline CDR1 and CDR2 sequences are SGHVS and FNYEAQ. Unmatched junction bases numbered 5, after V lost 5 bases and J lost 3 bases. CDR3 bases: TGTGCCAGCAGCACGGGACTAGCGAGAACAGATACGCAGTATTTT. Residues: CASSTGLARTDTQYF.

The rearrangement joins TRBV9 to TRBJ2-1; 9 bases map to TRBD2. The ends lost 0 bases at V and 2 bases at J; junction bases unmatched: 6. There are 17 residues in the CDR3. CDR1 is SGDLS and CDR2 is YYNGEE in the germline V gene. CDR3 sequence (DNA): TGTGCCAGCAGCGTAGCGCCCGGCGGGAGGGCCTACAATGAGCAGTTCTTC. Its translation is CASSVAPGGRAYNEQFF.

V usage is TRBV15 and J usage is TRBJ2-4; D might be TRBD2 (5 bases). CDR1 and CDR2 (germline): LNHNV, YYDKDF (reference sequence). V lost 4 bases and J lost 4, with 14 bases in between. The CDR3 totals 15 residues. CDR3 sequence reads: CATSTEGQAKNIQYF. The CDR3 nucleotides read TGTGCCACCAGCACTGAGGGCCAGGCAAAAAACATTCAGTACTTC.

This chain uses TRBV9 with TRBJ1-3; no clear D. V gave up 7 bases and J gave up 0 bases, with 11 bases separating them. The CDR3 runs to 14 residues. Per germline, CDR1 SGDLS and CDR2 YYNGEE. Written as DNA, the CDR3 is TGTGCCAGCGGTAATATGCTCTCTGGAAACACCATATATTTT. Protein product: CASGNMLSGNTIYF.

V is TRBV9 and J is TRBJ2-1, with 12 bases fitting TRBD2. The germline CDR1 and CDR2 sequences are SGDLS and YYNGEE. The CDR3 runs 18 residues. J was trimmed by 3 bases and V by 4 bases; bases with no gene match: 11. Here the CDR3 DNA reads TGTGCCAGCAGCCCGACTAGCGGGAGAGCCCATGTCTACAATGAGCAGTTCTTC. Translation gives CASSPTSGRAHVYNEQFF.

This chain links TRBV7-3 with TRBJ1-1; 7 bases map to TRBD1. The CDR3 loop spans 16 amino acids. Germline CDR1 SGHTA, CDR2 FQGTGA. V shed 5 bases, J shed 0 bases, and the junction held 9 bases outside the gene matches. The CDR3 region has the DNA TGTGCCAGCAGCCCCTTTGACAGGGCCATGAACACTGAAGCTTTCTTT. The encoded protein is CASSPFDRAMNTEAFF.

The chain couples TRBV5-1 to TRBJ2-3; D call uncertain. This CDR3 is 15 amino acids long. Germline CDR1 SGHRS, CDR2 YFSETQ. Deletions cut 0 bases from V and 1 base from J, with 9 bases between. CDR3 protein: CASSLVPERTDTQYF. In DNA form, the CDR3 reads TGCGCCAGCAGCTTGGTACCAGAACGCACAGATACGCAGTATTTT.

This clone has a single count. The rearrangement links TRBV29-1 to TRBJ2-5; 7 nucleotides match TRBD2. The CDR3 loop spans 14 amino acids. The V and J ends lost 6 bases and 5 bases, in that order; junction bases with no gene match: 12. The germline V gene encodes CDR1 SQVTM and CDR2 ANQGSEA. Here the CDR3 reads CSVGRGEWLETQYF. The CDR3 region has the DNA TGCAGCGTGGGGAGGGGCGAATGGCTCGAGACCCAGTACTTC.

The chain carries TRBV5-1 and TRBJ2-2; TRBD2 aligns across 8 bases. After removal of 0 bases from V and 6 bases from J, the junction contained 10 bases not matched to a gene. Germline V CDR1 and CDR2: SGHRS, YFSETQ. CDR3 length: 17 amino acids. CDR3 amino acids: CASSLVSRGRSAGELFF. In DNA form, the CDR3 reads TGCGCCAGCAGCTTGGTCTCGCGCGGGAGGTCAGCCGGGGAGCTGTTTTTT.

In nucleotides, the CDR3 is TGTGCCAGTAAGCAGGGACAGGGGGCGAATGAGCAGTTCTTC. It codes for CASKQGQGANEQFF. V is TRBV19 and J is TRBJ2-1; 12 nucleotides match TRBD1. The CDR3 has 14 residues. V shed 7 bases, J shed 7 bases, and the junction held 5 bases outside the gene matches. Germline V gene lookup returns CDR1 LNHDA and CDR2 SQIVND (reference sequence).

This clone has just one count. The V and J genes are TRBV14 and TRBJ2-3; 14 bases line up with TRBD2. V lost 4 bases, J lost 7 bases, and 7 bases stayed unmatched. Germline-derived CDR1 and CDR2 are SGHDN and FVKESK. This CDR3 has 16 residues. CDR3 bases: TGTGCCAGCAGCCTCGGGACTAGCGGGAGAGGAAATACGCAGTATTTT. Its translation: CASSLGTSGRGNTQYF. Based on the CDR3 plus reference TRBV14 and TRBJ2-3, the full variable domain is EAGVTQFPSHSVIEKGQTVTLRCDPISGHDNLYWYRRVMGKEIKFLLHFVKESKQDESGMPNNRFLAERTGGTYSTLKVQPAELEDSGVYFCASSLGTSGRGNTQYFGPGTRLTVL.

This clone was counted once. The chain is built from TRBV5-1 and TRBJ2-3; no clear D. The CDR3 contains 14 residues. Germline CDR1 and CDR2: SGHRS and YFSETQ. Trimming pared 0 bases from V and 1 base from J, leaving 6 bases between. As DNA, the CDR3 is TGCGCCAGCAGCTTGGAACACCGCACAGATACGCAGTATTTT. This codes for CASSLEHRTDTQYF.

This chain links TRBV7-9 with TRBJ2-2, with D possibly being TRBD1 (5 bases). Trimming took off 4 bases at V and 4 bases at J, with 25 bases between the two ends. The CDR3 covers 19 residues. Germline lookup yields CDR1 SEHNR and CDR2 FQNEAQ (reference sequence). The CDR3 protein is CASSSTKGPSPHLTGELFF. CDR3 in DNA: TGTGCCAGCAGCTCCACGAAGGGGCCATCTCCCCACCTCACCGGGGAGCTGTTTTTT.

The V and J genes are TRBV21-1 and TRBJ2-3; the listed D gene, TRBD1, was not tested against the DNA. TRBV21-1 is a pseudogene. CDR3 size: 15 residues. CDR3 in amino acids: CASRTRDRGRDTQYF. CDR3 sequence (DNA): TGTGCCAGCAGGACCCGGGACAGGGGGAGGGATACGCAGTATTTT.

V and J are TRBV7-8 and TRBJ1-5; D uncertain. CDR1 and CDR2 from the germline V gene are SGHVS and FQNEAQ. The CDR3 consists of 14 residues. V was shortened by 3 bases and J by 2 bases, with 8 bases between the two germline ends. The CDR3 loop is CASSFKEGNQPQHF. DNA for the CDR3: TGTGCCAGCAGCTTTAAGGAGGGCAATCAGCCCCAGCATTTT.

The V call is TRBV5-1, the J call TRBJ1-2; 8 nucleotides agree with TRBD1. J lost 4 bases, V lost 4 bases, and 9 bases had no gene match. This CDR3 is 15 amino acids long. Germline V gives CDR1 SGHRS, CDR2 YFSETQ. CDR3 sequence reads: CASSEGQGGRYGYTF. The CDR3 bases are TGCGCCAGCAGCGAAGGACAGGGTGGGCGCTATGGCTACACCTTC.

This clone was counted once. The chain couples TRBV6-6 to TRBJ1-4, with D maybe TRBD1 (5 bases). This CDR3 spans 13 amino acids. From germline, CDR1 is MNHNY and CDR2 SVGAGI (reference sequence). The V and J ends lost 9 bases and 5 bases respectively, with 13 bases between them. In DNA form, the CDR3 reads TGTGCCAGTTCCGGGGCCGCGAATGAAAAACTGTTTTTT. This gives the protein CASSGAANEKLFF.

V is TRBV10-1 and J is TRBJ2-1; 7 positions match TRBD2. V was pared by 4 bases and J by 9 bases, with 6 bases of the junction left unmatched. This CDR3 comprises 13 residues. The V gene's germline CDR1 is WNHNN and CDR2 SYGVQD (reference sequence). The CDR3 bases are TGCGCCAGCAGTGTGAAGGGGAGGGGTGAGCAGTTCTTC. This encodes CASSVKGRGEQFF.

Only a few counts were recorded for this clone. The chain has TRBV28 and TRBJ1-5; D is undetermined. Per the germline V gene, CDR1 is MDHEN and CDR2 is SYDVKM. CDR3 size: 16 residues. V lost 5 bases, J lost 2 bases, and 16 bases lay in between. The CDR3 nucleotides read TGTGCCAGCAGTCCTCACCTAACCGGGGGCAATCAGCCCCAGCATTTT. Protein: CASSPHLTGGNQPQHF.

This chain joins TRBV19 and TRBJ1-1; D is unclear. The CDR3 runs 14 residues. Germline CDR1 LNHDA, CDR2 SQIVND (reference sequence). Deletions cut 4 bases from V and 2 bases from J, with 11 bases between. The CDR3 is CASSTPDPNTEAFF. CDR3 sequence (DNA): TGTGCCAGTAGTACCCCGGACCCAAACACTGAAGCTTTCTTT.

The chain couples TRBV19 to TRBJ2-5; TRBD2 matches 13 bases. This CDR3 is 16 amino acids long. The J segment lost 3 bases and the V segment lost 5 bases, leaving 6 bases of the junction unmatched. The germline CDR1 and CDR2 sequences are LNHDA and SQIVND (reference sequence). The CDR3 DNA reads TGTGCCAGTAGTCCGGGGACTAGCGGGACTAAAGAGACCCAGTACTTC. Translation gives CASSPGTSGTKETQYF.

This clone was found a few times. This chain joins TRBV10-3 and TRBJ2-7; D not resolved. CDR3 length equals 12 residues. V lost 0 bases to trimming and J lost 5 bases, with 5 bases between them. From germline, CDR1 is ENHRY and CDR2 SYGVKD. The CDR3 is CAISESWDEQYF. In DNA form, the CDR3 reads TGTGCCATCAGTGAGTCTTGGGACGAGCAGTACTTC.

This chain uses TRBV6-6 with TRBJ1-5; TRBD1 might be the D (6 bases). Trimming removed 6 bases from V and 6 bases from J, with 21 bases in between. Germline V gene data show CDR1 as MNHNY and CDR2 as SVGAGI (reference sequence). The CDR3 sequence is 16 residues long. CDR3 protein: CASSNHKQGGSQPQHF. CDR3 bases: TGTGCCAGCAGCAACCACAAACAGGGCGGGAGTCAGCCCCAGCATTTT.